One sample yielded the 9 T cell receptor beta chains listed below, sequenced in a study of shared clonotypes between healthy human individuals. Sequencing used immunoSEQ multiplex PCR; TCRdb keeps in-frame clones, though not all of them. This table has over a million clones, roughly 98.5% appearing once. The sample consisted of naive CD4+ T cells sorted from blood. Indicated subset: CD45RA+ positively selected. These receptors were taken from a man aged 25 to 45 in good health.

The gene calls are TRBV28 and TRBJ2-7, with 10 positions matching TRBD2. The CDR3 is 16 amino acids. Germline V gene sequence: CDR1 MDHEN, CDR2 SYDVKM. V shed 6 bases, J shed 3 bases, and the junction held 11 bases outside the gene matches. The CDR3 DNA follows: TGTGCCAGCAGCCGAGCTTCTAGCGGGAGTTTCTACGAGCAGTACTTC. The encoded protein is CASSRASSGSFYEQYF.

The V gene is TRBV19, the J gene TRBJ2-1; D may be TRBD2 (6 bases). CDR1 is LNHDA and CDR2 is SQIVND in the germline V gene (reference sequence). CDR3 length equals 18 residues. Trimming removed 3 bases from V and 2 bases from J, with 20 bases in between. CDR3 nucleotide sequence: TGTGCCAGTAGTATCCGGCGTTTTAGCGGTTCAACCTACAATGAGCAGTTCTTC. It translates to CASSIRRFSGSTYNEQFF.

The genes are TRBV19 and TRBJ2-7, with D uncertain. The germline V gene has CDR1 LNHDA and CDR2 SQIVND (reference sequence). Trimming left V 5 bases short and J 3 bases short, with 17 bases between. The CDR3 contains 15 residues. CDR3 DNA: TGTGCCAGTAGTCGTACTACGATGTTCGTCTACGAGCAGTACTTC. It codes for CASSRTTMFVYEQYF.

The gene calls are TRBV18 and TRBJ2-7, with D maybe TRBD1 (5 bases). CDR1 and CDR2 (germline): KGHSH, LQKENI. V lost 5 bases and J lost 4, with 15 bases in between. The CDR3 is made up of 14 amino acids. CDR3 nucleotide sequence: TGTGCCAGCTCAGGGTCAGCAGGACAATACGAGCAGTACTTC. Its protein is CASSGSAGQYEQYF.

A word on this clone: This specimen includes other DNA sequences encoding the same CDR3. The chain uses TRBV6-5 and TRBJ2-7; D gene unclear. The CDR3 extends over 13 amino acids. Germline CDR1 MNHEY, CDR2 SVGAGI. The V and J ends lost 2 bases and 1 base respectively, with 6 bases between them. Here the CDR3 reads CASSYGPSYEQYF. The CDR3 DNA reads TGTGCCAGCAGTTACGGCCCTTCCTACGAGCAGTACTTC.

The chain links TRBV6-1 to TRBJ2-7, with 13 bases aligning to TRBD2. V lost 3 bases, J lost 0 bases, and 2 bases stayed unmatched. Germline values: CDR1 MNHNS, CDR2 SASEGT. The CDR3 sequence is 16 residues long. The CDR3: CASSEGLAGPSYEQYF. The CDR3 DNA follows: TGTGCCAGCAGTGAGGGACTAGCGGGGCCCTCCTACGAGCAGTACTTC.

V gene TRBV5-1 combines with J gene TRBJ2-1; TRBD2 agrees at 8 bases. This CDR3 comprises 13 residues. Germline V gives CDR1 SGHRS, CDR2 YFSETQ. V gave up 3 bases and J gave up 9 bases; unmatched junction bases: 5. The chain's CDR3 is CASSYPAGGEQFF. Written as DNA, the CDR3 is TGCGCCAGCAGCTACCCCGCGGGGGGTGAGCAGTTCTTC.

The chain links TRBV27 to TRBJ1-4; no clear D. The germline V gene encodes CDR1 MNHEY and CDR2 SMNVEV (reference sequence). V was pared by 1 base and J by 4 bases, with 10 bases between. The CDR3 covers 15 residues. The CDR3 DNA reads as TGTGCCAGCAGTTTATTAGGGCGGATTAATGAAAAACTGTTTTTT. The encoded protein is CASSLLGRINEKLFF.

This clone was counted a single time. This rearrangement joins TRBV5-4 to TRBJ2-1; D uncertain. This CDR3 is built from 17 residues. V lost 0 bases and J 4 bases, leaving 17 bases between the germline ends. Germline V gene sequence: CDR1 SGHNT, CDR2 YYREEE (reference sequence). The CDR3 loop is CASSLASAVGYYNEQFF. The CDR3 DNA is TGTGCCAGCAGCTTGGCCAGTGCCGTGGGATATTACAATGAGCAGTTCTTC.